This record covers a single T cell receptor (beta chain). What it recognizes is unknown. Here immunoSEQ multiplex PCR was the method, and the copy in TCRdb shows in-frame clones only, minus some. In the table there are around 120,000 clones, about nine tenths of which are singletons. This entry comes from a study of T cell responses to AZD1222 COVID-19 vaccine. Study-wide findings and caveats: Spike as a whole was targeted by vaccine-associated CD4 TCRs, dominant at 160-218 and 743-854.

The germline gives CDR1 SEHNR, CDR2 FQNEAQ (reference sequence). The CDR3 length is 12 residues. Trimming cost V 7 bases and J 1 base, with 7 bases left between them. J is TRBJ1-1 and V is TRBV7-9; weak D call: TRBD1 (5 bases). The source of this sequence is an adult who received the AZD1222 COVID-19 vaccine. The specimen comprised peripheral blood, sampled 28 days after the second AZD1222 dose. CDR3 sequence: CASTTGNTEAFF. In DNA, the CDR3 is TGTGCCAGCACTACAGGGAACACTGAAGCTTTCTTT.